This T cell receptor (beta chain) emerged from a study of T cell responses to AZD1222 COVID-19 vaccine. Study context: Pooling covered second doses at about 4 or about 12 weeks.

The repertoire was sequenced with immunoSEQ multiplex PCR; TCRdb's copy has only in-frame clones and lacks some. The profile covers more than 100,000 clones, with over 75% appearing a single time and 20% taken by the ten largest. The CDR3 loop spans 16 amino acids. Germline V gene data show CDR1 as MNHNY and CDR2 as SVGAGI (reference sequence). Trimming removed 7 bases from V and 7 bases from J, with 20 bases in between. Turning to this clone: Its specificity is unknown.

Study observations and caveats: Within unmutated variant regions lay the reported targets of nearly half of spike-specific TCRs.

This receptor was taken from an adult in good health. Sample: peripheral blood, taken on day 0 of AZD1222 vaccination. This chain connects TRBV6-6 to TRBJ1-6; perhaps TRBD1 as D (5 bases). The chain's CDR3 is CASTPRQGVDNSPLHF. CDR3 sequence (DNA): TGTGCCAGCACCCCGCGGCAGGGAGTAGACAATTCACCCCTCCACTTT.